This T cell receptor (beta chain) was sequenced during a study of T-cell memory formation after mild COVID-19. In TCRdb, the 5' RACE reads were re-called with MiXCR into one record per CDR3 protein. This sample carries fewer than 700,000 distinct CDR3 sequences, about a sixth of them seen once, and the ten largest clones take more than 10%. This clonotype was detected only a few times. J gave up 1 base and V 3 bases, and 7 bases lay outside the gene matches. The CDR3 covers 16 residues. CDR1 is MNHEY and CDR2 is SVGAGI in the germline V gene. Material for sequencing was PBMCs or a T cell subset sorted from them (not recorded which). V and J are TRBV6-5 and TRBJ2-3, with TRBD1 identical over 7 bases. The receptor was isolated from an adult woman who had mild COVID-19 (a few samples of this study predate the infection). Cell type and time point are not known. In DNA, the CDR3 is TGTGCCAGCAGTTATTCCGGGACAGCAGGCACAGATACGCAGTATTTT. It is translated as CASSYSGTAGTDTQYF.